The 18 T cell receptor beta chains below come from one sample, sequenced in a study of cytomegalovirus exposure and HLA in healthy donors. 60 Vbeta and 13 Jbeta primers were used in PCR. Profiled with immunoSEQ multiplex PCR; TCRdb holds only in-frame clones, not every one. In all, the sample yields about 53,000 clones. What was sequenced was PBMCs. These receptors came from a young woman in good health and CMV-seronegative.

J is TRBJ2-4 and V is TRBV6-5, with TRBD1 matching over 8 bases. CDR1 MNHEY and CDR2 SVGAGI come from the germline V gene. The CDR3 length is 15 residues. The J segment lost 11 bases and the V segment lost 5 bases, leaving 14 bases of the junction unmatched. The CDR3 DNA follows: TGTGCCAGCAGTGCTATTCGACAGGGGCCTCTTCTTCAGTACTTC. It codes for CASSAIRQGPLLQYF.

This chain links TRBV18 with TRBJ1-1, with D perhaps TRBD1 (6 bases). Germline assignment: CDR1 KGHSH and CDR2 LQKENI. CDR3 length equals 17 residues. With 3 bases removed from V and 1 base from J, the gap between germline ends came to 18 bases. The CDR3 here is CASSPSTGGRGNTEAFF. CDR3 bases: TGTGCCAGCTCACCCTCAACAGGTGGCAGGGGGAACACTGAAGCTTTCTTT.

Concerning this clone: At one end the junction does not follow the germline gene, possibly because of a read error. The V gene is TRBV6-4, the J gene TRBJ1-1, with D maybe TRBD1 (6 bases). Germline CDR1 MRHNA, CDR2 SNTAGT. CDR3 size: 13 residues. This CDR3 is CASSDSGDTEDFF. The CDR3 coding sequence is TGTGCCAGCAGTGACTCGGGGGACACTGAAGATTTCTTT.

CDR3 nucleotides: TGCAGCGTTTGTTCTGCGAACACCGGGGAGCTGTTTTTT. Translation gives CSVCSANTGELFF. The chain is built from TRBV29-1 and TRBJ2-2; D gene ambiguous. CDR3 length: 13 residues. V lost 5 bases and J lost 0, with 7 bases in between. Germline V lookup: CDR1 SQVTM, CDR2 ANQGSEA.

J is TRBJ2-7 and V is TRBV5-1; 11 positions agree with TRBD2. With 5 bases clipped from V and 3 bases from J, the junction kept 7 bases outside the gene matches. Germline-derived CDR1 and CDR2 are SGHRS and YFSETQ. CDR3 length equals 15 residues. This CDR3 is CASSYGTSGDYEQYF. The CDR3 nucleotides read TGCGCCAGCAGTTATGGGACTAGCGGCGACTACGAGCAGTACTTC.

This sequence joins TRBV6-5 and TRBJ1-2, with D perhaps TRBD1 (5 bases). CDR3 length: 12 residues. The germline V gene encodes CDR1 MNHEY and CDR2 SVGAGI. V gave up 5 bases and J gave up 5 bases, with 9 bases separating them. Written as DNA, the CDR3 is TGTGCCAGCAGTCAGGGTCTATATGGCTACACCTTC. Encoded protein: CASSQGLYGYTF.

The CDR3 coding sequence is TGCGCCAGCACCCCGGAGCACCCGCAGGGGACTGAAGCTTTCTTT. Its translation is CASTPEHPQGTEAFF. The chain uses TRBV5-1 and TRBJ1-1, with a possible D match to TRBD1 (6 bases). Germline lookup yields CDR1 SGHRS and CDR2 YFSETQ. Trimming shortened V by 6 bases and J by 5 bases, and 20 bases separated the two germline ends. The CDR3 runs 15 residues. The full variable domain, its missing parts supplied by reference TRBV5-1 and TRBJ1-1, is KAGVTQTPRYLIKTRGQQVTLSCSPISGHRSVSWYQQTPGQGLQFLFEYFSETQRNKGNFPGRFSGRQFSNSRSEMNVSTLELGDSALYLCASTPEHPQGTEAFFGQGTRLTVV.

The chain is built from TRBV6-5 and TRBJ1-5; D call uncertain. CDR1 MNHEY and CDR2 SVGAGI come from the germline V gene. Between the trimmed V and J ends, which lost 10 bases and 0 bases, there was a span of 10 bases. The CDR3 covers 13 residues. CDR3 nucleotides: TGTGCCACCGGGAGAGATAGCAATCAGCCCCAGCATTTT. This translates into CATGRDSNQPQHF.

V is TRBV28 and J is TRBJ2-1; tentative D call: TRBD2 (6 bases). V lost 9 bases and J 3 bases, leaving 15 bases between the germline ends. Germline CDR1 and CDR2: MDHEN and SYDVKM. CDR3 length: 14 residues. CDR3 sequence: CASLSWEDYNEQFF. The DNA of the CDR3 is TGTGCCAGTCTCTCGTGGGAGGACTACAATGAGCAGTTCTTC.

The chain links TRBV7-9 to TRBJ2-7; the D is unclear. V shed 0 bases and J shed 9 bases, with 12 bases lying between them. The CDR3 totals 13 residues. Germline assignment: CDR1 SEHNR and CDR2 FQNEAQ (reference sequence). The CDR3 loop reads CASSLALDSGQYF. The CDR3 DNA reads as TGTGCCAGCAGCTTAGCGTTAGACTCTGGGCAGTACTTC. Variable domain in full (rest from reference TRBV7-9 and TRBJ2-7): DTGVSQNPRHKITKRGQNVTFRCDPISEHNRLYWYRQTLGQGPEFLTYFQNEAQLEKSRLLSDRFSAERPKGSFSTLEIQRTEQGDSAMYLCASSLALDSGQYFGPGTRLTVT.

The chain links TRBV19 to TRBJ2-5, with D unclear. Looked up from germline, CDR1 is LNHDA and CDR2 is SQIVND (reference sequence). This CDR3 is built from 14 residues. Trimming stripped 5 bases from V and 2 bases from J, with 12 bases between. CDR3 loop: CASSPGFRQETQYF. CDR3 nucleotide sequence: TGTGCCAGTAGTCCTGGTTTTAGACAAGAGACCCAGTACTTC.

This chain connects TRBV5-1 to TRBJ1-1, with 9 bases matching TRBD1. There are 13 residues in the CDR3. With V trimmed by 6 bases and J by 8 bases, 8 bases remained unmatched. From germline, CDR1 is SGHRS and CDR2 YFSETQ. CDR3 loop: CASKTAGTGEAFF. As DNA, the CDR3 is TGCGCCAGCAAAACAGCCGGGACAGGGGAAGCTTTCTTT.

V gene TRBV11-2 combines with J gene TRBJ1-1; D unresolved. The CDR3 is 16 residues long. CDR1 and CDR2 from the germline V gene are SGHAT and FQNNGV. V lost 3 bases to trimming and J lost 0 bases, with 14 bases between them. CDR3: CASSFRLARVNTEAFF. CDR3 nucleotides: TGTGCCAGCAGCTTCCGACTGGCGAGGGTGAACACTGAAGCTTTCTTT.

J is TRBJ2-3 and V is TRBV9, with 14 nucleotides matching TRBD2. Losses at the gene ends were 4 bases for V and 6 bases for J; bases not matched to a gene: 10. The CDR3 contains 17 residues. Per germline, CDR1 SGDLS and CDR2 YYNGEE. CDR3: CASSPRLAGGPVDTQYF. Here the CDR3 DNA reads TGTGCCAGCAGCCCCCGACTAGCGGGAGGGCCGGTGGATACGCAGTATTTT.

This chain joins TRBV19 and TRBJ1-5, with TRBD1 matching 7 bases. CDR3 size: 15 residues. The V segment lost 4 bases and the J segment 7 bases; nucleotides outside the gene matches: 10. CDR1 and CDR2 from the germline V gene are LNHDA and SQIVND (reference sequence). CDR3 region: CASSNELTGWQPQHF. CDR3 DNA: TGTGCCAGTAGTAACGAATTGACAGGGTGGCAGCCCCAGCATTTT.

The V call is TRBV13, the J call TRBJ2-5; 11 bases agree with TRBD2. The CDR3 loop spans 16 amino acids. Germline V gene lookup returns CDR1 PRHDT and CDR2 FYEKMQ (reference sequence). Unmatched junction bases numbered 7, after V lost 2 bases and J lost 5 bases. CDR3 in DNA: TGTGCCAGCAGCTTACTTAGCGGGGGGGCCAGTGAGACCCAGTACTTC. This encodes CASSLLSGGASETQYF.

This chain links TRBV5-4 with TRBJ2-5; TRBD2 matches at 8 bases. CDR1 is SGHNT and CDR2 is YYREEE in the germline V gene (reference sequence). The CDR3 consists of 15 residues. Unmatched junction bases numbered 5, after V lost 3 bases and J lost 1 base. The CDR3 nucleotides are TGTGCCAGCAGCTCCCGGGAGGGCGGCCAAGAGACCCAGTACTTC. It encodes CASSSREGGQETQYF.

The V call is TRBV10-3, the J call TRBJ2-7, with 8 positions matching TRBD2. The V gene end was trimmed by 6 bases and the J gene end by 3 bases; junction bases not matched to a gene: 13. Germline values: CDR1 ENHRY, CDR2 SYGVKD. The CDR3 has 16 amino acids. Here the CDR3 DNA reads TGTGCCATCAGGGGGACGGGCGGGGGGAGCTTCTACGAGCAGTACTTC. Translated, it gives CAIRGTGGGSFYEQYF.